This T cell receptor beta chain was found in a study of CD8 T cells in Susac syndrome (dated by TCRdb to the late 2010s). In the study overall: The study used repertoire sequencing to test whether antigen drove CD8+ T cell activation and differentiation in Susac syndrome. Study-wide conclusions, independent of this receptor: The study acknowledged that relatively few individuals were included in the TCR sequencing and HLA analysis.

RNA was extracted using the RNeasy kit, and roughly 0.5 to 1 ug of the RNA was reverse transcribed with random hexamers. The immunoSEQ multiplex PCR assay, covering 54 Vbeta and 13 Jbeta segments, was used to amplify TCR beta CDR3 regions. PCR amplification bias was corrected using a synthetic template baseline for primer optimization and computational correction. As for the authors' bioinformatics: Only productive sequences were kept, with reads annotated to V, D and J genes according to IMGT and analyzed in immunoSEQ Analyzer. Clonality was calculated as one minus the Shannon entropy normalized by log2 of the number of productive unique sequences. For each patient and control, public and private clones were evaluated within the 100 most prevalent clones. Susac-specific clones were defined as absent from healthy and MS cohorts, 800 to 1,200 published viral clones and other ImmuneACCESS disease sequences. The raw public data were reprocessed by TCRdb itself: fastp quality trimming at Q25, MiXCR clonotype calling, in-frame beta chains only. Each CDR3 protein appears once, grouped with its most common genes and DNA. These V and J calls rely on TCRdb rather than the paper's analysis. Here the sample has over 150,000 distinct CDR3 sequences; 93% occur a single time. The biggest ten clones account for about 0.088% of the sample.

The CDR3 starts with the cysteine, ends with the phenylalanine, and has 15 residues. The DNA shown is the 45-base CDR3, in frame from base 1. Trimming costs V 0 bases and J 2 bases, and their ends lie 11 bases apart. The CDR1 and CDR2 encoded by the germline V gene are SGHRS and YFSETQ. Peripheral blood CD8+ and CD4+ T cells from healthy donors, Susac syndrome patients and multiple sclerosis patients were profiled using high-throughput TCR beta sequencing. The multiple sclerosis controls were treatment-naive patients whose relapsing-remitting disease, either stable or active, fulfilled the revised McDonald criteria. CD8+ TEMRA cells were enriched by FACS, while bulk CD8+ and CD4+ T cells were purified by magnetic negative isolation. Blood was collected in EDTA tubes and processed within 24 hours, with PBMCs isolated through density gradient centrifugation. PBMCs intended for TCR sequencing were cryopreserved in liquid nitrogen and thawed later in a water bath at 37 degrees C. Purity of sorted or isolated CD4+, CD8+ and CD8+ TEMRA cells was at least 90%.

In regard to this clonotype: The target of this receptor is not known. Base qualities are not at hand, and no much larger clone is one base apart.

Sequencing input: CD4+ T cells from PBMCs. The chain employs TRBV5-1 and TRBJ2-5; tentative D gene TRBD1, with 6 bases matching. The TCR sequence derives from a human donor with multiple sclerosis. The CDR3 here reads CASSLGTVKQETQYF. The nucleotides read TGCGCCAGCAGCTTGGGGACAGTCAAACAAGAGACCCAGTACTTC.